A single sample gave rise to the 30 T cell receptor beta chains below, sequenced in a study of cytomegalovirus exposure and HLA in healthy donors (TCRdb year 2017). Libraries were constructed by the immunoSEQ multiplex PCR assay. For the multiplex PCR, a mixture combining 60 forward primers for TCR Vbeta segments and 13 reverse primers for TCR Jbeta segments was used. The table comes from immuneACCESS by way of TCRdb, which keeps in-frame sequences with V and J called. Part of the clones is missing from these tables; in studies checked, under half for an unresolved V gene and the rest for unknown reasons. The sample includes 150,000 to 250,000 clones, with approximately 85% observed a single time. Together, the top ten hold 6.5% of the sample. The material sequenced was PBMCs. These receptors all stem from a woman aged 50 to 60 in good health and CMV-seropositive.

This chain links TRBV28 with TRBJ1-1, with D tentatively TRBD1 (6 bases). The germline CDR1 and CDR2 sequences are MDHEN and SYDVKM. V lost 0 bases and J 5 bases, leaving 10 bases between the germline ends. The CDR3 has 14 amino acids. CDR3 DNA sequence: TGTGCCAGCAGTTTATGGGGGGCTGGTACTGAAGCTTTCTTT. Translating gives CASSLWGAGTEAFF.

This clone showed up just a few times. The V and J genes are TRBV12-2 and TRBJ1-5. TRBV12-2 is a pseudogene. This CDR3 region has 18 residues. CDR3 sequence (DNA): TGTGCAAGTCGCTCGCGCGGGACGGCGATCTATAGCAATCAGCCCCAGCATTTT. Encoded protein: CASRSRGTAIYSNQPQHF.

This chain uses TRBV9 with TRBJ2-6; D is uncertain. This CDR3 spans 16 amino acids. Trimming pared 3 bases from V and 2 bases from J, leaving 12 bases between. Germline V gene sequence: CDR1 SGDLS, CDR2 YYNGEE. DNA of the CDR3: TGTGCCAGCAGCGAGCATTTCATAGCTGGGGCCAACGTCCTGACTTTC. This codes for CASSEHFIAGANVLTF.

The CDR3 reads CASSLEPNEKLFF. CDR3 DNA sequence: TGTGCCAGCAGCTTAGAGCCTAATGAAAAACTGTTTTTT. The chain carries TRBV7-9 and TRBJ1-4; D remains ambiguous. Trimming removed 1 base at V and 3 bases at J, with 3 bases between. The CDR3 runs to 13 residues. CDR1 and CDR2 from the germline V gene are SEHNR and FQNEAQ (reference sequence).

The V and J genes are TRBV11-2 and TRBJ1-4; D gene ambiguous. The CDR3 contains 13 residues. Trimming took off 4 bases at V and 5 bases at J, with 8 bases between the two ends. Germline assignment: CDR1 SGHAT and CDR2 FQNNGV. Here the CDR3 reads CASSSPSNEKLFF. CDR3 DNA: TGTGCCAGCAGCTCTCCGAGCAATGAAAAACTGTTTTTT.

In DNA, the CDR3 is TGCGCCAGCAGCCCGGGCACGGGGGATGTCTACACCTTC. As protein: CASSPGTGDVYTF. The chain joins TRBV5-1 to TRBJ1-2, with a tentative D call TRBD1 (5 bases). This CDR3 region has 13 residues. Germline loops: CDR1 SGHRS, CDR2 YFSETQ. Trimming left V 4 bases short and J 10 bases short, with 17 bases between.

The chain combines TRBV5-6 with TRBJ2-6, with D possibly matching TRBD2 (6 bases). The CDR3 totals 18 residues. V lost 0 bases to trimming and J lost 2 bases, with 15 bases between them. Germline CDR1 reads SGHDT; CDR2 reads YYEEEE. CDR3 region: CASSLERRGVTGANVLTF. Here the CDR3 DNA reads TGTGCCAGCAGCTTGGAGAGGCGGGGAGTAACTGGGGCCAACGTCCTGACTTTC.

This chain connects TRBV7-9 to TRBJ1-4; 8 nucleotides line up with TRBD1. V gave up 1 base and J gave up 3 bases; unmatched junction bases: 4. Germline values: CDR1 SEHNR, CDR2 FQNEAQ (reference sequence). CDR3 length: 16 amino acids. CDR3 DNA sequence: TGTGCCAGCAGCTTAGGTGACAGGGGACCTAATGAAAAACTGTTTTTT. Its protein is CASSLGDRGPNEKLFF.

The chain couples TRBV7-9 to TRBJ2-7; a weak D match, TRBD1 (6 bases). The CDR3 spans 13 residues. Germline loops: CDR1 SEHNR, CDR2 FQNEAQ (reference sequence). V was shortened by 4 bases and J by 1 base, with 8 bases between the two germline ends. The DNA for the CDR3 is TGTGCCAGCAGCTCCGGACAGTCCTACGAGCAGTACTTC. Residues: CASSSGQSYEQYF.

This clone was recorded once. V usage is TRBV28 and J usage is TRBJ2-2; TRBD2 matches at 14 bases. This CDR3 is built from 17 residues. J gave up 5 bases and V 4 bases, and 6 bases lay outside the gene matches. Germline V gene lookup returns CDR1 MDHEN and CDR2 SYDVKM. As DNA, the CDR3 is TGTGCCAGCAGTTCCTCCGGACTAGCGGGGGGTACCGGGGAGCTGTTTTTT. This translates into CASSSSGLAGGTGELFF.

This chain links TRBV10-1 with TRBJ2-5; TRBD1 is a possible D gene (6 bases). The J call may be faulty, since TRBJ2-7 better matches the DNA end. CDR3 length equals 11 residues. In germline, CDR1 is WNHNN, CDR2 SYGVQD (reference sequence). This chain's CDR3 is CASPTGTEQYF. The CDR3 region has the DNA TGCGCCAGCCCTACAGGGACCGAGCAGTACTTC.

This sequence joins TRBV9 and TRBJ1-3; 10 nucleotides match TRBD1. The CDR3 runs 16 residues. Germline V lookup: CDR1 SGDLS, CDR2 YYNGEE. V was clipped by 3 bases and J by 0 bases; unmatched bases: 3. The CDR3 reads CASSAWTGGSGNTIYF. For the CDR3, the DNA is TGTGCCAGCAGCGCATGGACAGGGGGCTCTGGAAACACCATATATTTT.

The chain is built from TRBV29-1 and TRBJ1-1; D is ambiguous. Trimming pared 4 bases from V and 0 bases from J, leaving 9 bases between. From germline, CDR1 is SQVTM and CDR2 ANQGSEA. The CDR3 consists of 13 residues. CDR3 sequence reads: CSVVQRMNTEAFF. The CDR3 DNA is TGCAGCGTTGTTCAGAGGATGAACACTGAAGCTTTCTTT.

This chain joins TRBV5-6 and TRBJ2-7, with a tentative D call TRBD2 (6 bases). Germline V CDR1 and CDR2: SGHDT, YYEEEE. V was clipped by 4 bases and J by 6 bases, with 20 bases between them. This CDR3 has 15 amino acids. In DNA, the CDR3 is TGTGCCAGCAGCGGCGGGGCAGGCGCCCTACTCGAGCAGTACTTC. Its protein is CASSGGAGALLEQYF.

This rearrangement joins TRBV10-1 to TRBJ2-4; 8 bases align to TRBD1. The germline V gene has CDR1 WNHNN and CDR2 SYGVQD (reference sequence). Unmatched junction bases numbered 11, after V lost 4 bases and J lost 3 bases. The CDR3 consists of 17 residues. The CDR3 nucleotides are TGCGCCAGCAGTGTCCCTAGAGGACAGGGAATCAAAAACATTCAGTACTTC. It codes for CASSVPRGQGIKNIQYF.

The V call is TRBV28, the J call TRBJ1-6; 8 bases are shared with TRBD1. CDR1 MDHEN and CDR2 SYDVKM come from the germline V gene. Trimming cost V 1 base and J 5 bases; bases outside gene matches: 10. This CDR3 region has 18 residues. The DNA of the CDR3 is TGTGCCAGCAGTTTATTGGACCTGACAGGGGAGGATAATTCACCCCTCCACTTT. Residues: CASSLLDLTGEDNSPLHF.

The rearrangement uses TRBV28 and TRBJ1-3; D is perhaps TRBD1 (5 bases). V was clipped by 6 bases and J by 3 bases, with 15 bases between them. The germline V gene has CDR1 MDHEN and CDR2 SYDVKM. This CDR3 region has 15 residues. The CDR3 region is CASRKRRGGGNTIYF. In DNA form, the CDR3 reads TGTGCCAGCAGAAAAAGGAGGGGAGGTGGAAACACCATATATTTT. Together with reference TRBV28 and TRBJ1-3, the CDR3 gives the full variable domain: DVKVTQSSRYLVKRTGEKVFLECVQDMDHENMFWYRQDPGLGLRLIYFSYDVKMKEKGDIPEGYSVSREKKERFSLILESASTNQTSMYLCASRKRRGGGNTIYFGEGSWLTVV.

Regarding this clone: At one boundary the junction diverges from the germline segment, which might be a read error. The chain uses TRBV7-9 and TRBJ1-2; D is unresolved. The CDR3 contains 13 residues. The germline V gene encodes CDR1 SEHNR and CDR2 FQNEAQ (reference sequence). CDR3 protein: CSSSLTYMYGYTF. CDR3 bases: TGTTCCAGCAGCCTTACCTATATGTATGGCTACACCTTC.

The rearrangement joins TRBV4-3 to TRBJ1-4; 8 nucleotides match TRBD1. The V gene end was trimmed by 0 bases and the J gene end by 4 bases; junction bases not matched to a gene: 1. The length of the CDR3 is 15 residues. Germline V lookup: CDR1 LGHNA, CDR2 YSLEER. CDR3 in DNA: TGCGCCAGCAGCCAAGAAGGACAGGGTAATGAAAAACTGTTTTTT. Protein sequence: CASSQEGQGNEKLFF.

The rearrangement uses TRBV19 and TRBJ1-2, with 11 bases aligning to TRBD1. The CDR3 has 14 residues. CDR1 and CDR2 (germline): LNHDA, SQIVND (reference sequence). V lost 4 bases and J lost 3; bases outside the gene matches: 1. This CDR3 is CASSRGQGDYGYTF. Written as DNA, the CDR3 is TGTGCCAGTAGTAGGGGACAGGGGGACTATGGCTACACCTTC.

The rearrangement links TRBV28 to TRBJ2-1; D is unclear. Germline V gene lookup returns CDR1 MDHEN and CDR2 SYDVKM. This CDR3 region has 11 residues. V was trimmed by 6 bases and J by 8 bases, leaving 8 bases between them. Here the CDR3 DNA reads TGTGCCAGCAGCCTGGCGGATGAGCAGTTCTTC. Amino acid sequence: CASSLADEQFF.

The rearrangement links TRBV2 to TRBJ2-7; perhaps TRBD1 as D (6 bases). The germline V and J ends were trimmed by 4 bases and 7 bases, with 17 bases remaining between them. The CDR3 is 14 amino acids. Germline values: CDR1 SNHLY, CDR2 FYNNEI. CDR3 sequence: CASSGATGLGEQYF. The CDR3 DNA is TGTGCCAGCAGTGGGGCTACAGGGCTGGGGGAGCAGTACTTC.

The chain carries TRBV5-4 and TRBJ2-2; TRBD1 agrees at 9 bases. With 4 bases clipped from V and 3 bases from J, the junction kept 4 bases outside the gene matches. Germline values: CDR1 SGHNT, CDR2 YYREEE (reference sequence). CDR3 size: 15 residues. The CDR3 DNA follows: TGTGCCAGCAGCATGGACAGGGGCGACACCGGGGAGCTGTTTTTT. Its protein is CASSMDRGDTGELFF. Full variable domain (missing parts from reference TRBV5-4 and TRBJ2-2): ETGVTQSPTHLIKTRGQQVTLRCSSQSGHNTVSWYQQALGQGPQFIFQYYREEENGRGNFPPRFSGLQFPNYSSELNVNALELDDSALYLCASSMDRGDTGELFFGEGSRLTVL.

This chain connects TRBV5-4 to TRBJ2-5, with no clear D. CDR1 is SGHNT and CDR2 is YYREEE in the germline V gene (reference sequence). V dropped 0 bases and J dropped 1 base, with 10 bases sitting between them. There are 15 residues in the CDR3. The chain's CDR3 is CASSLASSFQETQYF. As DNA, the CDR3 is TGTGCCAGCAGCTTGGCCTCGTCCTTCCAAGAGACCCAGTACTTC.

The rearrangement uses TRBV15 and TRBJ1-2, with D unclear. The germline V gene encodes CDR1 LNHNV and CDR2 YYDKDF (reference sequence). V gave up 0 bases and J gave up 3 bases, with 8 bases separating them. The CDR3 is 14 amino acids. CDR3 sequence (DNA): TGTGCCACCAGCAGAGATGTTAGTTACTATGGCTACACCTTC. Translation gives CATSRDVSYYGYTF.

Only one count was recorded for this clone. The CDR3 here is CASSSGDPYNEQFF. The CDR3 DNA follows: TGCGCCAGCAGCTCCGGGGATCCCTACAATGAGCAGTTCTTC. The chain couples TRBV5-1 to TRBJ2-1; a possible D gene is TRBD2 (5 bases). The V end was cut by 3 bases, the J end by 2 bases, with 9 bases between. The germline CDR1 and CDR2 sequences are SGHRS and YFSETQ. The CDR3 is 14 amino acids.

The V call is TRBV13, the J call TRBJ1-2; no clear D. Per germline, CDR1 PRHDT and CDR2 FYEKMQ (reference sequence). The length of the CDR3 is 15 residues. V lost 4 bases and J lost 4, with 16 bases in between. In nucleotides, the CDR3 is TGTGCCAGCAGCTCTTCCCTCGATTCGAGCTATGGCTACACCTTC. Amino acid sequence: CASSSSLDSSYGYTF.

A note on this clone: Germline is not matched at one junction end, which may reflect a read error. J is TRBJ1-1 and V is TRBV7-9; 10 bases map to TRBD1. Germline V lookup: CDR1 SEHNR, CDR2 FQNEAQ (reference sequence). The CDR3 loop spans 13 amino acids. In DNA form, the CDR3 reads TGTTCCAGCAGCGTCGACAGGGGGCCTGAAGCTTTCTTT. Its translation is CSSSVDRGPEAFF. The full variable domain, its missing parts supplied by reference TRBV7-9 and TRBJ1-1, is DTGVSQNPRHKITKRGQNVTFRCDPISEHNRLYWYRQTLGQGPEFLTYFQNEAQLEKSRLLSDRFSAERPKGSFSTLEIQRTEQGDSAMYLCSSSVDRGPEAFFGQGTRLTVV.

Written as DNA, the CDR3 is TGTGCCAGCAGCTTAGTCGTACACTCCTACGAGCAGTACTTC. Translating gives CASSLVVHSYEQYF. The chain recombines TRBV11-2 with TRBJ2-7; D is unclear. The CDR3 is made up of 14 amino acids. Trimming removed 1 base at V and 0 bases at J, with 7 bases between. The V gene's germline CDR1 is SGHAT and CDR2 FQNNGV.

CDR3: CASSLIHNYGYTF. In DNA, the CDR3 is TGTGCCAGCAGTTTAATACACAACTATGGCTACACCTTC. J is TRBJ1-2 and V is TRBV28; D uncertain. V gave up 2 bases and J gave up 2 bases, with 6 bases separating them. Germline CDR1 is MDHEN and CDR2 is SYDVKM. CDR3 size: 13 residues.